The following is a T cell receptor beta chain sequence with its context. This sample is part of a study of blood T cell repertoires in COVID-19. The wider study: Material from acute and convalescent COVID-19 was sourced from the United States, Italy and Spain. T cells, B-cell-depleted T cells, or PBMCs supplied cDNA or gDNA.

The repertoire was sequenced with immunoSEQ multiplex PCR; TCRdb's copy has only in-frame clones and lacks some. The sample lists tens of thousands of clones; approximately 88% were seen once. V shed 0 bases and J shed 2 bases, with 9 bases lying between them. Germline V gives CDR1 SGDLS, CDR2 YYNGEE. The CDR3 runs to 15 residues. Sequencing used peripheral blood. This TCR was recovered from a human donor with active COVID-19. The donor label of this sample is uncertain. The J gene is TRBJ2-1, the V gene TRBV9; a possible D gene is TRBD1 (5 bases). The CDR3 sequence is CASSVGGRAYNEQFF. Written as DNA, the CDR3 is TGTGCCAGCAGCGTAGGAGGCAGGGCCTACAATGAGCAGTTCTTC.